The text below deals with one TCR beta chain. Antigen specificity is unknown. Germline-derived CDR1 and CDR2 are SEHNR and FQNEAQ (reference sequence). Trimming at V came to 5 bases and at J to 3 bases, leaving 8 bases not matched to a gene. The CDR3 contains 16 residues. The record originates from a study of cytomegalovirus exposure and HLA in healthy donors. At the level of the study: Of more than 350 genotyped donors, roughly 81% clustered with self-reported Caucasian donors.

Study-wide results and caveats: What TCR beta sequences reportedly achieved was accurate prediction of HLA-A and HLA-B alleles in most subjects.

The PCR employed 60 Vbeta primers together with 13 Jbeta primers. Assay: immunoSEQ multiplex PCR; the TCRdb copy retains only in-frame clones and omits some. Among about 210,000 clones listed, about 86% were seen once. This clonotype was obtained from a man aged 35-49 years in good health and CMV-seropositive. J is TRBJ2-2 and V is TRBV7-9; 8 nucleotides match TRBD1. Material for sequencing was PBMCs. The CDR3 nucleotides are TGTGCCAGCAGCCCTCGGACAGGGCCTTACACCGGGGAGCTGTTTTTT. Encoded protein: CASSPRTGPYTGELFF. The full variable domain, its missing parts supplied by reference TRBV7-9 and TRBJ2-2, is DTGVSQNPRHKITKRGQNVTFRCDPISEHNRLYWYRQTLGQGPEFLTYFQNEAQLEKSRLLSDRFSAERPKGSFSTLEIQRTEQGDSAMYLCASSPRTGPYTGELFFGEGSRLTVL.